These 3 T cell receptor beta chains came from one sample sequenced in a study of OX40 agonist ivuxolimab in advanced cancers. TCRdb's table, derived via immunoSEQ multiplex PCR, lists solely in-frame clones and lacks some. Among 60,000 to 100,000 clones listed, around 92% were seen once. Sequenced here: CD4+ or CD8+ T cells sorted from blood, sampled in a trial of the OX40 agonist ivuxolimab. These receptors were taken from an adult with an advanced solid tumor such as melanoma, head and neck, liver or kidney cancer.

The chain joins TRBV7-3 to TRBJ2-6; D gene ambiguous. V was trimmed by 5 bases and J by 3 bases, leaving 8 bases between them. Germline V gene data show CDR1 as SGHTA and CDR2 as FQGTGA. The CDR3 has 14 residues. CDR3 DNA sequence: TGTGCCAGCAGCCTTTTGTTTGGGGCCAACGTCCTGACTTTC. Translation gives CASSLLFGANVLTF.

The CDR3 nucleotides are TGTGCCAGCAGCCAGGTGGGGGATTCGGACAATGAGCAGTTCTTC. Amino acids: CASSQVGDSDNEQFF. This chain joins TRBV4-2 and TRBJ2-1, with D possibly being TRBD1 or TRBD2 (5 bases each). This CDR3 region has 15 residues. Per germline, CDR1 LGHNA and CDR2 YNFKEQ. The V gene lost 3 bases and the J gene lost 5 bases, with 14 bases spanning the gap.

The V call is TRBV7-3, the J call TRBJ2-3, with a tentative D call TRBD2 (5 bases). The germline V gene has CDR1 SGHTA and CDR2 FQGTGA. Trimming left V 5 bases short and J 1 base short, with 13 bases between. The CDR3 totals 15 residues. In nucleotides, the CDR3 is TGTGCCAGCAGCCGAGGGTCCGGGGGCACAGATACGCAGTATTTT. Translation gives CASSRGSGGTDTQYF.